This T cell receptor beta chain comes out of a study of blood T cells in healthy people across ages. For the second PCR, which ran for roughly 6 to 12 cycles, a sample-barcoded 5' primer and a J-beta primer mix were used. Every sample gave at least 3 million paired-end reads containing CDR3. TCRdb re-called the 5' RACE reads through MiXCR, storing one row per CDR3 protein. Of approximately 900,000 distinct CDR3 sequences listed, about 28% were seen once; the top ten hold roughly 10%. CDR1 is MDHEN and CDR2 is SYDVKM in the germline V gene. The V segment lost 4 bases and the J segment 6 bases; nucleotides outside the gene matches: 4. The CDR3 is made up of 13 amino acids. This clonotype was seen just once. These data were also filed under a second study, of T cells of mothers and their children. Turning to that study: Among related mother-child pairs, overlap was slightly higher than in unrelated pairs, though not significantly.

This chain uses TRBV28 with TRBJ2-3; 7 nucleotides match TRBD2. This clonotype was obtained from a woman between 35 and 50 years old in good health. Input material: blood. DNA for the CDR3: TGTGCCAGCAGTTCGGGGGGTTGGGATACGCAGTATTTT. It specifies CASSSGGWDTQYF.